The sequence of this T cell receptor beta chain was determined in a study of OX40 agonist ivuxolimab in advanced cancers. Across the study: Among those enrolled, mean age was about 63 years (range about 23 to 90) and about 79% were male.

Data came from immunoSEQ multiplex PCR; TCRdb stores just in-frame clones and leaves some out. The table records tens of thousands of clones, more than 70% of them present only once. The length of the CDR3 is 13 residues. V lost 6 bases and J lost 1, with 9 bases in between. Germline lookup yields CDR1 WNHNN and CDR2 SYGVQD (reference sequence). This sequence joins TRBV10-1 and TRBJ1-1; D unclear. The specimen was CD4+ or CD8+ T cells sorted from blood, collected in a trial of the OX40 agonist ivuxolimab. The receptor comes from an adult with an advanced solid tumor such as melanoma, head and neck, liver or kidney cancer. CDR3 coding DNA: TGCGCCAGCAGGCTCGCTCGGAACACTGAAGCTTTCTTT. This encodes CASRLARNTEAFF.